Detailed here is one T cell receptor beta chain. These data come from a study of T cell changes during pregnancy in multiple sclerosis. Method: immunoSEQ multiplex PCR; TCRdb's copy keeps in-frame clones and lacks some. This repertoire shows nearly 80,000 clones, more than 90% found once; its top ten account for roughly 0.22%. This CDR3 has 16 amino acids. Trimming removed 6 bases from V and 2 bases from J; junction bases left unmatched: 9. Germline V CDR1 and CDR2: SGHNT, YYREEE (reference sequence). Here the sequenced sample was CD4+ T cells from peripheral blood mononuclear cells, taken before pregnancy. This sequence joins TRBV5-4 and TRBJ2-1; 9 nucleotides line up with TRBD1. The TCR sequence derives from a female donor with multiple sclerosis, enrolled in a pregnancy study. The CDR3 is CASTMGTGLPYNEQFF. The CDR3 DNA follows: TGTGCCAGCACCATGGGGACAGGGTTGCCCTACAATGAGCAGTTCTTC.